These 8 T cell receptor beta chains were sequenced from one sample in a study of cytomegalovirus exposure and HLA in healthy donors. The PCR made use of 60 Vbeta and 13 Jbeta primers. Here immunoSEQ multiplex PCR was the method, and the copy in TCRdb shows in-frame clones only, minus some. The table includes 80,000 or so clones, around 80% detected once. Sequenced input: PBMCs. The receptors originated from a man aged 45-65 years in good health and CMV-seropositive.

The rearrangement uses TRBV9 and TRBJ1-2; D is unclear. Trimming removed 0 bases at V and 4 bases at J, with 7 bases between. CDR1 and CDR2 (germline): SGDLS, YYNGEE. The CDR3 sequence is 13 residues long. The DNA of the CDR3 is TGTGCCAGCAGCGTAGGGGGAGGCTATGGCTACACCTTC. It yields the protein CASSVGGGYGYTF.

This clone was picked up one time. The gene calls are TRBV7-9 and TRBJ2-5; TRBD2 agrees at 7 bases. The CDR3 sequence is 17 residues long. The J segment lost 1 base and the V segment lost 5 bases, leaving 13 bases of the junction unmatched. Germline CDR1 reads SEHNR; CDR2 reads FQNEAQ (reference sequence). This CDR3 reads CASSPGGGGGLQETQYF. The CDR3 DNA sequence: TGTGCCAGCAGCCCTGGGGGGGGAGGCGGTCTCCAAGAGACCCAGTACTTC.

This chain connects TRBV18 to TRBJ1-1; unclear D gene. The CDR3 sequence is 13 residues long. V was shortened by 2 bases and J by 4 bases, with 8 bases between the two germline ends. Germline CDR1 and CDR2: KGHSH and LQKENI. In DNA, the CDR3 is TGTGCCAGCTCACCAGAACAGAGCACTGAAGCTTTCTTT. Amino acids: CASSPEQSTEAFF. The full variable domain, its missing parts supplied by reference TRBV18 and TRBJ1-1, is NAGVMQNPRHLVRRRGQEARLRCSPMKGHSHVYWYRQLPEEGLKFMVYLQKENIIDESGMPKERFSAEFPKEGPSILRIQQVVRGDSAAYFCASSPEQSTEAFFGQGTRLTVV.

This chain uses TRBV5-8 with TRBJ2-1, with a weak D call TRBD2 (6 bases). With 1 base removed from V and 8 bases from J, the gap between germline ends came to 10 bases. This CDR3 spans 13 amino acids. Germline V gene sequence: CDR1 SGHTS, CDR2 YDEGEE. The DNA of the CDR3 is TGTGCCAGCAGCTTGTATCCGGGGGATGAGCAGTTCTTC. Protein: CASSLYPGDEQFF.

The table lists this clone with a count of one. The V and J genes are TRBV27 and TRBJ2-7, with 11 bases fitting TRBD1. This CDR3 contains 13 residues. Germline CDR1 MNHEY, CDR2 SMNVEV (reference sequence). V shed 7 bases and J 6 bases; nucleotides not matched to a gene: 5. This CDR3 reads CASIGTGGVEQYF. DNA of the CDR3: TGTGCCAGCATCGGGACAGGGGGGGTCGAGCAGTACTTC.

The chain links TRBV4-3 to TRBJ1-2; D unresolved. The CDR3 totals 14 residues. The V end lost 1 base, the J end lost 5 bases, and 11 bases lay between the germline ends. CDR1 is LGHNA and CDR2 is YSLEER in the germline V gene. The CDR3 bases are TGCGCCAGCAGCCAAGCGTGGGCAGAATATGGCTACACCTTC. This sequence encodes CASSQAWAEYGYTF.

CDR3 region: CASRETYAEAFF. CDR3 coding DNA: TGTGCCAGCAGGGAGACGTACGCTGAAGCTTTCTTT. The V call is TRBV11-2, the J call TRBJ1-1; D gene ambiguous. Germline V gene sequence: CDR1 SGHAT, CDR2 FQNNGV. Between the trimmed V and J ends, which lost 6 bases and 6 bases, there was a span of 11 bases. The CDR3 totals 12 residues.

The chain links TRBV29-1 to TRBJ2-5; 9 bases line up with TRBD1. Germline V gene data show CDR1 as SQVTM and CDR2 as ANQGSEA. The length of the CDR3 is 15 residues. V shed 4 bases, J shed 7 bases, and the junction held 13 bases outside the gene matches. CDR3 DNA sequence: TGCAGCGTTGTAAGCAGGGACAGGGTTGTTGGGACCCAGTACTTC. As protein: CSVVSRDRVVGTQYF.